A single sample is the source of the 29 T cell receptor beta chains below, sequenced in a study of blood T cell repertoires in COVID-19. Using immunoSEQ multiplex PCR, the repertoire was profiled, and TCRdb retains in-frame clones only, with some absent. The sample lists almost 250,000 clones, around 88% occurring once. What was sequenced was PBMCs or T cells enriched from blood (not recorded which). These receptor sequences come from a woman under 40 who had recovered from COVID-19.

This clone has more than one count but fewer than ten. The chain couples TRBV10-1 to TRBJ2-1; 15 bases are shared with TRBD2. This CDR3 comprises 18 residues. CDR1 is WNHNN, CDR2 SYGVQD, per germline (reference sequence). With 9 bases clipped from V and 0 bases from J, the junction kept 9 bases outside the gene matches. CDR3 coding DNA: TGCGCCAGAAGAGGACTAGCGGGAGGGCAGAGCTCCTACAATGAGCAGTTCTTC. It translates to CARRGLAGGQSSYNEQFF.

This clone occurred a few times. The chain uses TRBV19 and TRBJ1-5; 10 bases fit TRBD1. With 5 bases clipped from V and 7 bases from J, the junction kept 11 bases outside the gene matches. The germline gives CDR1 LNHDA, CDR2 SQIVND (reference sequence). This CDR3 is built from 16 residues. CDR3 region: CASSGRDRGGGQPQHF. CDR3 sequence (DNA): TGTGCCAGTAGTGGTCGGGACAGGGGCGGAGGACAGCCCCAGCATTTT.

This chain uses TRBV20-1 with TRBJ2-3, with D hard to call. The CDR3 is made up of 11 amino acids. V was clipped by 5 bases and J by 8 bases, with 11 bases between them. Germline loops: CDR1 DFQATT, CDR2 SNEGSKA (reference sequence). As DNA, the CDR3 is TGCAGTGCTCTTACCCTCGGTACGCAGTATTTT. As protein: CSALTLGTQYF.

This chain links TRBV2 with TRBJ1-2; TRBD1 might be the D (6 bases). This CDR3 contains 12 residues. Trimming stripped 6 bases from V and 3 bases from J, with 8 bases between. Germline V gene sequence: CDR1 SNHLY, CDR2 FYNNEI. The CDR3 spells CASRAGDYGYTF. The CDR3, as DNA: TGTGCCAGCAGGGCAGGGGACTATGGCTACACCTTC.

J is TRBJ1-5 and V is TRBV24-1; 8 bases match TRBD1. The CDR3 loop spans 13 amino acids. Per germline, CDR1 KGHDR and CDR2 SFDVKD. V dropped 9 bases and J dropped 3; count of bases not matched to a gene: 3. The CDR3 DNA reads as TGTGCCACCCAGGGGGCGAACAATCAGCCCCAGCATTTT. Residues: CATQGANNQPQHF.

J is TRBJ2-7 and V is TRBV19; TRBD1 might be the D (5 bases). Germline CDR1 is LNHDA and CDR2 is SQIVND (reference sequence). The length of the CDR3 is 13 residues. The germline V and J ends were trimmed by 4 bases and 2 bases, with 9 bases remaining between them. In DNA, the CDR3 is TGTGCCAGTAGTAAGGACACAGCCTACGAGCAGTACTTC. It specifies CASSKDTAYEQYF.

The rearrangement joins TRBV9 to TRBJ1-1; D possibly corresponds to TRBD1 (5 bases). Germline loops: CDR1 SGDLS, CDR2 YYNGEE. The CDR3 is 13 residues long. V lost 6 bases and J lost 2, with 11 bases in between. CDR3 DNA: TGTGCCAGCACGCGGGGGATAAACACTGAAGCTTTCTTT. This sequence encodes CASTRGINTEAFF.

In this sample, this clone turned up a few times. CDR3: CASSIELNSLFPYEQYF. CDR3 sequence (DNA): TGTGCCAGTAGTATAGAATTGAACAGCCTATTCCCTTACGAGCAGTACTTC. V usage is TRBV19 and J usage is TRBJ2-7; no reliable D call. The CDR3 has 17 residues. V was pared by 0 bases and J by 4 bases, with 19 bases between. Germline CDR1 is LNHDA and CDR2 is SQIVND (reference sequence).

CDR3 bases: TGTGCCAGTAGTCTGACTAGTTTACGGGAGCTGTTTTTT. Translating it yields CASSLTSLRELFF. The chain combines TRBV19 with TRBJ2-2; maybe TRBD2 (6 bases). This CDR3 spans 13 amino acids. Trimming left V 5 bases short and J 9 bases short, with 13 bases between. From germline, CDR1 is LNHDA and CDR2 SQIVND (reference sequence). Full variable domain (remainder filled in from reference TRBV19 and TRBJ2-2): DGGITQSPKYLFRKEGQNVTLSCEQNLNHDAMYWYRQDPGQGLRLIYYSQIVNDFQKGDIAEGYSVSREKKESFPLTVTSAQKNPTAFYLCASSLTSLRELFFGEGSRLTVL.

The V call is TRBV12-2, the J call TRBJ1-6; the tabulated D call, TRBD1, remains unverified against the DNA. TRBV12-2 is given as a pseudogene. This CDR3 contains 15 residues. DNA of the CDR3: TGTGCAAGTCGGCGACCGGGGCAGGACAGTTCACCCCTCCACTTT. Translated, it gives CASRRPGQDSSPLHF.

The chain has TRBV7-8 and TRBJ2-5; D is perhaps TRBD1 (5 bases). The ends were cut back, 5 bases at V and 1 base at J, with 14 bases in the middle. CDR1 is SGHVS and CDR2 is FQNEAQ in the germline V gene. The CDR3 runs 15 residues. CDR3 DNA: TGTGCCAGCAGCGAAGACAGCCTCCTCCAAGAGACCCAGTACTTC. It specifies CASSEDSLLQETQYF.

The chain carries TRBV4-1 and TRBJ2-1; possibly TRBD1 for D (7 bases). Germline V gene sequence: CDR1 MGHRA, CDR2 YSYEKL. The CDR3 has 17 amino acids. V dropped 2 bases and J dropped 6 bases, with 20 bases sitting between them. DNA of the CDR3: TGCGCCAGCAGCCAACAAATCAGGGGGAGGACGGGCAATGAGCAGTTCTTC. Protein sequence: CASSQQIRGRTGNEQFF.

The rearrangement joins TRBV29-1 to TRBJ1-1; 9 positions agree with TRBD1. V trimming: 5 bases; J trimming: 5 bases; junction bases outside the gene matches: 6. The CDR3 consists of 13 residues. CDR1 and CDR2 (germline): SQVTM, ANQGSEA. The CDR3 DNA reads TGCAGCGTTCATGGGACAGGGAGTACTGAAGCTTTCTTT. Amino acid sequence: CSVHGTGSTEAFF.

The gene calls are TRBV5-8 and TRBJ1-2; TRBD1 might be the D (6 bases). Germline lookup yields CDR1 SGHTS and CDR2 YDEGEE. The V and J ends lost 2 bases and 7 bases respectively, with 18 bases between them. The CDR3 length is 15 residues. The CDR3 nucleotides read TGTGCCAGCAGCTTCATAAGGGGGACGCTAGGTGGCTACACCTTC. Amino acid sequence: CASSFIRGTLGGYTF.

In DNA form, the CDR3 reads TGCAGCGTTGCAGGGGGCGCAGGTTATGAAAAACTGTTTTTT. Its translation: CSVAGGAGYEKLFF. The chain carries TRBV29-1 and TRBJ1-4; TRBD1 matches 8 bases. The ends lost 4 bases at V and 6 bases at J; junction bases unmatched: 7. This CDR3 comprises 14 residues. CDR1 is SQVTM and CDR2 is ANQGSEA in the germline V gene.

This chain joins TRBV7-3 and TRBJ1-3; 8 bases agree with TRBD1. CDR1 is SGHTA and CDR2 is FQGTGA in the germline V gene. Trimming at V came to 5 bases and at J to 2 bases, leaving 5 bases not matched to a gene. This CDR3 contains 15 residues. CDR3 sequence: CASSPSDRAGNTIYF. As DNA, the CDR3 is TGTGCCAGCAGCCCCTCGGACAGGGCTGGAAACACCATATATTTT.

The V and J genes are TRBV5-5 and TRBJ1-6, with D hard to call. V lost 4 bases and J 1 base, leaving 12 bases between the germline ends. This CDR3 region has 16 residues. The germline CDR1 and CDR2 sequences are SGHKS and YYEKEE (reference sequence). CDR3 sequence reads: CASSLTRESYNSPLHF. The CDR3, as DNA: TGTGCCAGCAGCCTTACCCGGGAGTCCTATAATTCACCCCTCCACTTT.

The chain uses TRBV19 and TRBJ1-5, with D hard to call. The V gene's germline CDR1 is LNHDA and CDR2 SQIVND (reference sequence). The CDR3 length is 13 residues. V gave up 0 bases and J gave up 5 bases, with 5 bases separating them. The CDR3 coding sequence is TGTGCCAGTAGTATAGAGCGGTATCAGCCCCAGCATTTT. It specifies CASSIERYQPQHF.

The chain combines TRBV18 with TRBJ1-4; no clear D gene. Germline loops: CDR1 KGHSH, CDR2 LQKENI. V was clipped by 3 bases and J by 1 base, with 12 bases between them. The CDR3 totals 16 residues. In DNA, the CDR3 is TGTGCCAGCTCACCCAGTAGCCCTGGAACTAATGAAAAACTGTTTTTT. Its translation is CASSPSSPGTNEKLFF.

The V gene is TRBV3-1 (or the pseudogene TRBV3-2), the J gene TRBJ1-6, with D perhaps TRBD1 (6 bases). V was clipped by 6 bases and J by 8 bases, with 14 bases between them. The CDR3 is made up of 14 amino acids. CDR1 is LGHDT, CDR2 YNNKEL, per germline (reference sequence). The CDR3 DNA sequence: TGTGCCAGCAGTCAGACAGGTCGTGATTCACCCCTCCACTTT. It translates to CASSQTGRDSPLHF.

This chain uses TRBV5-1 with TRBJ2-3; TRBD2 might be the D (5 bases). Trimming cost V 0 bases and J 0 bases, with 11 bases left between them. Germline CDR1 reads SGHRS; CDR2 reads YFSETQ. This CDR3 is 16 amino acids long. CDR3 loop: CASSLVGATSTDTQYF. Written as DNA, the CDR3 is TGCGCCAGCAGCTTGGTGGGAGCGACTAGCACAGATACGCAGTATTTT.

In this sample, this clone turned up once. The chain links TRBV29-1 to TRBJ2-1; TRBD2 matches 7 bases. V trimming: 3 bases; J trimming: 8 bases; junction bases outside the gene matches: 13. The CDR3 covers 15 residues. Germline assignment: CDR1 SQVTM and CDR2 ANQGSEA. CDR3 sequence (DNA): TGCAGCGTTGAGGGATGGGCGGGAGTGAGTGATGAGCAGTTCTTC. This sequence encodes CSVEGWAGVSDEQFF.

J is TRBJ1-2 and V is TRBV5-1, with D possibly being TRBD1 (5 bases). Germline CDR1 reads SGHRS; CDR2 reads YFSETQ. V was clipped by 1 base and J by 2 bases, with 15 bases between them. The length of the CDR3 is 16 residues. Written as DNA, the CDR3 is TGCGCCAGCAGCTTGACCGACAGCCTCGGGAACTATGGCTACACCTTC. Encoded protein: CASSLTDSLGNYGYTF. Variable domain in full (rest from reference TRBV5-1 and TRBJ1-2): KAGVTQTPRYLIKTRGQQVTLSCSPISGHRSVSWYQQTPGQGLQFLFEYFSETQRNKGNFPGRFSGRQFSNSRSEMNVSTLELGDSALYLCASSLTDSLGNYGYTFGSGTRLTVV.

The chain is built from TRBV29-1 and TRBJ1-2; the D gene is possibly TRBD1 (6 bases). Trimming pared 7 bases from V and 3 bases from J, leaving 21 bases between. The CDR3 contains 15 residues. Germline V gene lookup returns CDR1 SQVTM and CDR2 ANQGSEA. The CDR3 DNA sequence: TGCAGCGCTGAGGGGGGGGTGGATGAGGACTATGGCTACACCTTC. This sequence encodes CSAEGGVDEDYGYTF.

The chain links TRBV5-1 to TRBJ1-1; TRBD1 aligns across 8 bases. Trimming cost V 3 bases and J 0 bases; bases outside gene matches: 10. CDR3 length equals 17 residues. Per the germline V gene, CDR1 is SGHRS and CDR2 is YFSETQ. CDR3 coding DNA: TGCGCCAGCAGCTCGGGACGGGGGACAGGCATGAACACTGAAGCTTTCTTT. Its protein product is CASSSGRGTGMNTEAFF.

The chain is built from TRBV3-1 (or the pseudogene TRBV3-2) and TRBJ1-1; D is possibly TRBD1 (5 bases). The V end was cut by 4 bases, the J end by 4 bases, with 13 bases between. The CDR3 is 14 amino acids. Germline values: CDR1 LGHDT, CDR2 YNNKEL (reference sequence). The CDR3 here is CASSPGASFTEAFF. The CDR3 nucleotides read TGTGCCAGCAGCCCTGGGGCCAGTTTCACTGAAGCTTTCTTT.

The V call is TRBV11-2, the J call TRBJ1-1; D not certain. This CDR3 is 11 amino acids long. V lost 5 bases and J lost 8, with 9 bases in between. CDR1 SGHAT and CDR2 FQNNGV come from the germline V gene. This CDR3 is CASSPSREAFF. DNA for the CDR3: TGTGCCAGCAGCCCAAGCCGGGAAGCTTTCTTT.

The CDR3 nucleotides are TGTGCCAGCAGCTCAACACAGGGCATGAACACTGAAGCTTTCTTT. Translated, it gives CASSSTQGMNTEAFF. The chain combines TRBV7-9 with TRBJ1-1; D possibly corresponds to TRBD1 (6 bases). The CDR3 contains 15 residues. The germline CDR1 and CDR2 sequences are SEHNR and FQNEAQ (reference sequence). The V end lost 4 bases, the J end lost 0 bases, and 12 bases lay between the germline ends.

The V gene is TRBV28, the J gene TRBJ1-2; D perhaps matches TRBD1 (5 bases). This CDR3 contains 14 residues. Germline values: CDR1 MDHEN, CDR2 SYDVKM. The V end was cut by 5 bases, the J end by 4 bases, with 14 bases between. CDR3 in DNA: TGTGCCAGCAGTCCGGGCGGCAGGGCCTATGGCTACACCTTC. Translating it yields CASSPGGRAYGYTF.